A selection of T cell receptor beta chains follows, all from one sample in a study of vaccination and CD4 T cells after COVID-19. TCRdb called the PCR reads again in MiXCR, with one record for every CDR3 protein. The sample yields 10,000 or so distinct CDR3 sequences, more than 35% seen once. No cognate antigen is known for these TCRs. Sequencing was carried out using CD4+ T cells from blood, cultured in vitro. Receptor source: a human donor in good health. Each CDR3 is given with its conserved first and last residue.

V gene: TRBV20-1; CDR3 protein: CSARDSRAGIQYF
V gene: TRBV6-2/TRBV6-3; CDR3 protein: CASSYSGTDLFNQPQHF
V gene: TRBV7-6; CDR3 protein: CASSLQGALAGGRKDTQYF
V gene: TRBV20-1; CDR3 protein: CSARDTGGGQFF
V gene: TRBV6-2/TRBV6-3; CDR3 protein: CASSFLRDVKETQYF
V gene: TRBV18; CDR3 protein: CASSPLPGGDYGYTF
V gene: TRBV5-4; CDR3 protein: CASSRDRVVETQYF
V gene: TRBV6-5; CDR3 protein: CASSSRQGAWTGELFF
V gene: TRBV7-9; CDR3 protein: CASSPGRERTDTQYF
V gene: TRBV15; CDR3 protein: CATSRGSGTSTDTQYF
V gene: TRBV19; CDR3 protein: CASSPPPGQAYGYTF
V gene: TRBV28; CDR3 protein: CASSLDWNYNEQFF
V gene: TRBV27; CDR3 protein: CASRRTTNTEAFF
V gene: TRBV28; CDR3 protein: CASSLWGGTGQETQYF
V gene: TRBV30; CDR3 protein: CAWSLVNYGYTF
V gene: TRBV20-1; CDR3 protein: CSAKPINEQFF
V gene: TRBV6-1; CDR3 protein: CASILDRVNTEAFF
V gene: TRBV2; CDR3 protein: CASSYNKFSYEQYF